This T cell receptor beta chain was profiled in a study of blood T cells in healthy people across ages. Combining a sample-barcoded 5' primer with a J-beta primer mix, a second PCR ran for 7 to 11 cycles. All cDNA molecules were each tagged by a template-switch adaptor with 12 random nucleotides. CDR3-containing paired-end reads numbered at least 2.5 million in each sample. TCRdb fed the 5' RACE reads into MiXCR, producing one record per CDR3 protein. The repertoire has 1.8 million or so distinct CDR3 sequences, roughly two fifths of them found once; the top ten carry under 25%. General study results and limits: Whereas aged donors had fewer naive CD4+ cells, long-lived donors had more of them and higher diversity.

The CDR3 extends over 14 amino acids. CDR1 and CDR2 from the germline V gene are SGHTA and FQGNSA. Trimming removed 8 bases at V and 6 bases at J, with 16 bases between. This clonotype was seen more than once but under ten times. What it recognizes is unknown. This chain uses TRBV7-2 with TRBJ2-2; TRBD2 is a possible D gene (6 bases). This TCR derives from a human donor in good health. The sequenced sample was blood. DNA for the CDR3: TGTGCCAGCCGACTAGGAAGAGTTCCCGGGGAGCTGTTTTTT. Residues: CASRLGRVPGELFF.